This T cell receptor beta chain was retrieved from a study of T cells after yellow fever vaccination. Overall study results and limits: Overall, a small share of clonotypes was seen in both CD4 and CD8 compartments. Reappearance after the booster was seen for most primary-vaccination clones, at roughly 96% CD4 and 88% CD8.

Trimming took off 5 bases at V and 6 bases at J, with 12 bases between the two ends. In germline, CDR1 is SNHLY, CDR2 FYNNEI. The CDR3 consists of 13 residues. This clonotype was observed a handful of times. As yet, its antigen is unknown. A single record per CDR3 protein comes from TCRdb applying MiXCR to the 5' RACE reads. The table shows some 320,000 distinct CDR3 sequences, with approximately 4.5% occurring only once. The source is a man in his late teens or twenties who received the YFV17D yellow fever vaccine. The chain joins TRBV2 to TRBJ2-3; D is possibly TRBD2 (5 bases). The specimen comprised PBMCs, sampled 15 days after the yellow fever booster vaccination. The CDR3 spells CASSPWTDDTQYF. The CDR3 bases are TGTGCCAGCAGTCCTTGGACTGACGATACGCAGTATTTT. The variable domain in full, with the rest retrieved from reference TRBV2 and TRBJ2-3, is EPEVTQTPSHQVTQMGQEVILRCVPISNHLYFYWYRQILGQKVEFLVSFYNNEISEKSEIFDDQFSVERPDGSNFTLKIRSTKLEDSAMYFCASSPWTDDTQYFGPGTRLTVL.